Listed here are 13 T cell receptor beta chains from one sample, sequenced in a study of T cells in localized non-small cell lung cancer. Clones were read by immunoSEQ multiplex PCR, and TCRdb kept only the in-frame ones, dropping some. The repertoire holds 34,000 or so clones, 93% seen once, with roughly 7.9% in the top ten. The sequences come from peripheral blood, collected before any cancer treatment. These receptors were collected from a female donor of 60 years or more with stage I lung adenocarcinoma.

The CDR3 nucleotides read TGTGCCAGCAGCTTAGAGGCCAGGGGGAAGACCCAGTACTTC. Translation gives CASSLEARGKTQYF. V gene TRBV11-2 combines with J gene TRBJ2-5, with TRBD1 matching over 7 bases. Germline V gives CDR1 SGHAT, CDR2 FQNNGV. J lost 6 bases, V lost 0 bases, and 4 bases had no gene match. The CDR3 runs to 14 residues.

The rearrangement uses TRBV27 and TRBJ1-5, with 8 bases that match TRBD1. CDR3 size: 15 residues. V lost 5 bases to trimming and J lost 0 bases; unmatched junction nucleotides: 3. CDR1 is MNHEY, CDR2 SMNVEV, per germline (reference sequence). The CDR3 nucleotides are TGTGCCAGCAGTCGGACAGGGTATAGCAATCAGCCCCAGCATTTT. Translated, it gives CASSRTGYSNQPQHF.

The rearrangement links TRBV2 to TRBJ2-1, with D perhaps being TRBD1 or TRBD2 (5 bases each). This CDR3 spans 15 amino acids. From germline, CDR1 is SNHLY and CDR2 FYNNEI. Trimming took off 4 bases at V and 0 bases at J, with 10 bases between the two ends. CDR3 residues: CASSGGESSYNEQFF. For the CDR3, the DNA is TGTGCCAGCAGTGGAGGGGAAAGCTCCTACAATGAGCAGTTCTTC. The whole variable domain, remainder taken from reference TRBV2 and TRBJ2-1, is EPEVTQTPSHQVTQMGQEVILRCVPISNHLYFYWYRQILGQKVEFLVSFYNNEISEKSEIFDDQFSVERPDGSNFTLKIRSTKLEDSAMYFCASSGGESSYNEQFFGPGTRLTVL.

This chain uses TRBV18 with TRBJ2-2; 9 positions agree with TRBD2. The CDR3 runs 17 residues. From germline, CDR1 is KGHSH and CDR2 LQKENI. The V gene end was trimmed by 2 bases and the J gene end by 2 bases; junction bases not matched to a gene: 6. CDR3 DNA sequence: TGTGCCAGCTCACCATCGGCGGGAGGGACAAACACCGGGGAGCTGTTTTTT. It encodes CASSPSAGGTNTGELFF. Combining the CDR3 with reference TRBV18 and TRBJ2-2 gives the whole variable domain NAGVMQNPRHLVRRRGQEARLRCSPMKGHSHVYWYRQLPEEGLKFMVYLQKENIIDESGMPKERFSAEFPKEGPSILRIQQVVRGDSAAYFCASSPSAGGTNTGELFFGEGSRLTVL.

The chain links TRBV7-3 to TRBJ2-2; TRBD1 matches at 9 bases. The CDR3 is made up of 15 amino acids. V was clipped by 5 bases and J by 4 bases; unmatched bases: 5. CDR1 SGHTA and CDR2 FQGTGA come from the germline V gene. The CDR3 nucleotides are TGTGCCAGCAGCCGAGACAGGGGGTTCACCGGGGAGCTGTTTTTT. Its translation: CASSRDRGFTGELFF. The variable domain in full, completed from reference TRBV7-3 and TRBJ2-2, reads GAGVSQTPSNKVTEKGKYVELRCDPISGHTALYWYRQSLGQGPEFLIYFQGTGAADDSGLPNDRFFAVRPEGSVSTLKIQRTERGDSAVYLCASSRDRGFTGELFFGEGSRLTVL.

Here the CDR3 DNA reads TGCGCCAGCAGCTCTCCCGGGACTGATGACACAGATACGCAGTATTTT. It specifies CASSSPGTDDTDTQYF. J is TRBJ2-3 and V is TRBV5-1, with D possibly being TRBD2 (6 bases). Trimming took off 3 bases at V and 2 bases at J, with 16 bases between the two ends. The germline V gene encodes CDR1 SGHRS and CDR2 YFSETQ. This CDR3 has 16 amino acids.

This clone was counted only a few times. The V and J genes are TRBV29-1 and TRBJ1-1; TRBD1 might be the D (6 bases). The CDR3 totals 13 residues. Germline CDR1 is SQVTM and CDR2 is ANQGSEA. V dropped 5 bases and J dropped 4 bases, with 14 bases sitting between them. This chain's CDR3 is CSVTGTLFTEAFF. Written as DNA, the CDR3 is TGCAGCGTTACAGGGACGTTGTTCACTGAAGCTTTCTTT. The variable domain in full, with the rest retrieved from reference TRBV29-1 and TRBJ1-1, is SAVISQKPSRDICQRGTSLTIQCQVDSQVTMMFWYRQQPGQSLTLIATANQGSEATYESGFVIDKFPISRPNLTFSTLTVSNMSPEDSSIYLCSVTGTLFTEAFFGQGTRLTVV.

The chain employs TRBV7-2 and TRBJ2-7; the D gene is possibly TRBD1 (5 bases). Germline CDR1 reads SGHTA; CDR2 reads FQGNSA. CDR3 length: 14 residues. The V end lost 1 base, the J end lost 3 bases, and 10 bases lay between the germline ends. The CDR3 here is CASSLVRTNYEQYF. The CDR3 DNA is TGTGCCAGCAGCTTAGTGCGGACAAACTACGAGCAGTACTTC.

The chain employs TRBV18 and TRBJ2-3, with D possibly TRBD2 on 6 matching bases. Trimming took 4 bases from V and 5 from J, leaving 10 bases between them. The length of the CDR3 is 13 residues. Germline assignment: CDR1 KGHSH and CDR2 LQKENI. The CDR3 spells CASSLSGEDTQYF. The CDR3 region has the DNA TGTGCCAGCTCACTGTCGGGGGAAGATACGCAGTATTTT.

The chain has TRBV2 and TRBJ2-1, with no clear D. The V and J ends lost 6 bases and 1 base respectively, with 7 bases between them. CDR1 SNHLY and CDR2 FYNNEI come from the germline V gene. The CDR3 runs to 13 residues. Written as DNA, the CDR3 is TGTGCCAGCAGAGAACAGTCCTACAATGAGCAGTTCTTC. This encodes CASREQSYNEQFF. Complete variable domain (other parts from reference TRBV2 and TRBJ2-1): EPEVTQTPSHQVTQMGQEVILRCVPISNHLYFYWYRQILGQKVEFLVSFYNNEISEKSEIFDDQFSVERPDGSNFTLKIRSTKLEDSAMYFCASREQSYNEQFFGPGTRLTVL.

The rearrangement uses TRBV6-4 and TRBJ1-5, with D uncertain. CDR3 length: 15 residues. The ends were cut back, 3 bases at V and 1 base at J, with 10 bases in the middle. Germline V gene sequence: CDR1 MRHNA, CDR2 SNTAGT. The CDR3 protein is CASSESDGSNQPQHF. The CDR3 region has the DNA TGTGCCAGCAGTGAGTCGGACGGAAGCAATCAGCCCCAGCATTTT.

J is TRBJ2-1 and V is TRBV6-1; 8 positions match TRBD2. Per the germline V gene, CDR1 is MNHNS and CDR2 is SASEGT. J gave up 5 bases and V 5 bases, and 5 bases lay outside the gene matches. The CDR3 length is 14 residues. The CDR3 is CASSTSGNHNEQFF. The CDR3, as DNA: TGTGCCAGCAGTACTAGCGGAAACCACAATGAGCAGTTCTTC.

The chain links TRBV9 to TRBJ2-5, with 12 bases lining up with TRBD2. With 4 bases clipped from V and 5 bases from J, the junction kept 6 bases outside the gene matches. Looked up from germline, CDR1 is SGDLS and CDR2 is YYNGEE. This CDR3 has 15 residues. The CDR3 sequence: CASSPSGGAQETQYF. CDR3 sequence (DNA): TGTGCCAGCAGCCCTAGCGGGGGGGCTCAGGAGACCCAGTACTTC.